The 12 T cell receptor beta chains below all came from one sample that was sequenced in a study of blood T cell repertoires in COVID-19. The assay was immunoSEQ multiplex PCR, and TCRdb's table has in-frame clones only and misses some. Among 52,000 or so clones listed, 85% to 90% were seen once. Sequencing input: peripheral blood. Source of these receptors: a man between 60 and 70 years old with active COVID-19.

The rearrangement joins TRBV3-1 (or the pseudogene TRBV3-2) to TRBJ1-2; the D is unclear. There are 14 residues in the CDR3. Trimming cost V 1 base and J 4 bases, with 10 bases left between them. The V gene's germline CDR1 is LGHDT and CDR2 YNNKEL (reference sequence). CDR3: CASSQAPVRYGYTF. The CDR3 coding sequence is TGTGCCAGCAGCCAAGCTCCAGTTCGCTATGGCTACACCTTC.

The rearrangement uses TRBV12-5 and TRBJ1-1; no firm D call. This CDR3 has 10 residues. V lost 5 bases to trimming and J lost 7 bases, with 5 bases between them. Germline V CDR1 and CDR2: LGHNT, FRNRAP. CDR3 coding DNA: TGTGCTAGTGGTCCCCGTGAAGCTTTCTTT. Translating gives CASGPREAFF.

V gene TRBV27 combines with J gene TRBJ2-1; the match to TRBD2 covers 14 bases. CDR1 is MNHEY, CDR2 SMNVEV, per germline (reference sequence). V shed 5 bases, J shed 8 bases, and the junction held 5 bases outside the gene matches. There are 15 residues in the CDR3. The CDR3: CASSLTSGRGYEQFF. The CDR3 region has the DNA TGTGCCAGCAGTCTGACTAGCGGGAGGGGGTATGAGCAGTTCTTC.

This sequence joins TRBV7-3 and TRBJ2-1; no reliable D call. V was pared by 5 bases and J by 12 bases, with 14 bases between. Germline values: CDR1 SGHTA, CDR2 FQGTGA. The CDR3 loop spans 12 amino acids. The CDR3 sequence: CASSPSPRLQFF. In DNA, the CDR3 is TGTGCCAGCAGCCCTAGTCCTAGATTGCAGTTCTTC.

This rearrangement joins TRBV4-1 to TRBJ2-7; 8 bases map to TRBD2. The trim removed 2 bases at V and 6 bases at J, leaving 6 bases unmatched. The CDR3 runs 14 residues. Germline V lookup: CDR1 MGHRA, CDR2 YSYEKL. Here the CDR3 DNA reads TGCGCCAGCAGCCAACTATGGACTAGCAGCGAGCAGTACTTC. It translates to CASSQLWTSSEQYF.

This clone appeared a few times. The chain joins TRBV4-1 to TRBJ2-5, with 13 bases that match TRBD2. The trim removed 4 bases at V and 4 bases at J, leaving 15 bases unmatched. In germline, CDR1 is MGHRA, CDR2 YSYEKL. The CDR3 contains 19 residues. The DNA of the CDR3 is TGCGCCAGCAGCCCAGACCTCTTCGGACTAGCGGGAGCCGGAGAGACCCAGTACTTC. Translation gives CASSPDLFGLAGAGETQYF.

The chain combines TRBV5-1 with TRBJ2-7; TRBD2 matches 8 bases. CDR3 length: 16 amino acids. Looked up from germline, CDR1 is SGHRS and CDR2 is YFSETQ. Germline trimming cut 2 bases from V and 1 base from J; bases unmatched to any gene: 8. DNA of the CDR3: TGCGCCAGCAGCTTCCGGGGTAGCGGGGCTTCCTACGAGCAGTACTTC. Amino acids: CASSFRGSGASYEQYF.

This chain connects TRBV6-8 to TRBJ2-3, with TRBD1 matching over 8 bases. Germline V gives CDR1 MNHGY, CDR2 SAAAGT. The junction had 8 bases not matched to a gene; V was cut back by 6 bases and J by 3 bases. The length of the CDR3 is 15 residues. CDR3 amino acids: CASSVQGEGTDTQYF. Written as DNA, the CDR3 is TGTGCCAGCAGCGTACAGGGGGAAGGAACAGATACGCAGTATTTT.

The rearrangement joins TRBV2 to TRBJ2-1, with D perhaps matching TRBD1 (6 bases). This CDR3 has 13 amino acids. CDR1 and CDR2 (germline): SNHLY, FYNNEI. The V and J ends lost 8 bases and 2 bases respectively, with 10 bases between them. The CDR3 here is CASHRAPYNEQFF. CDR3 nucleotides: TGTGCCAGCCACAGGGCCCCCTACAATGAGCAGTTCTTC.

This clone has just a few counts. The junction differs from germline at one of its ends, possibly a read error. The CDR3 loop is CASSPGESSQPQHF. The CDR3 nucleotides read TGTGCCAGCAGTCCCGGAGAAAGCAGTCAGCCCCAGCATTTT. The V gene is TRBV6-2 or TRBV6-3, the J gene TRBJ1-5, with D hard to call. The germline gives CDR1 MNHEY, CDR2 SVGEGT. The length of the CDR3 is 14 residues.

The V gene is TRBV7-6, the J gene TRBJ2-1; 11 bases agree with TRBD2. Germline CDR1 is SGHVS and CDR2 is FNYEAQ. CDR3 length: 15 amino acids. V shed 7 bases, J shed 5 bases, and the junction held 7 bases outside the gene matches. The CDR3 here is CASTSRLAGHNEQFF. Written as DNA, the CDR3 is TGTGCCAGCACCTCGCGACTAGCGGGACACAATGAGCAGTTCTTC.

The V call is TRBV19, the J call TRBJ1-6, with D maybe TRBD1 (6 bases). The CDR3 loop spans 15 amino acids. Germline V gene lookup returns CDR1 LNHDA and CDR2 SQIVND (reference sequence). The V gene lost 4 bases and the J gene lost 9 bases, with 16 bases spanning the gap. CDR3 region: CASSTGQSDGSPLHF. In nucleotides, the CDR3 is TGTGCCAGTAGTACCGGACAGTCAGACGGTTCACCCCTCCACTTT.